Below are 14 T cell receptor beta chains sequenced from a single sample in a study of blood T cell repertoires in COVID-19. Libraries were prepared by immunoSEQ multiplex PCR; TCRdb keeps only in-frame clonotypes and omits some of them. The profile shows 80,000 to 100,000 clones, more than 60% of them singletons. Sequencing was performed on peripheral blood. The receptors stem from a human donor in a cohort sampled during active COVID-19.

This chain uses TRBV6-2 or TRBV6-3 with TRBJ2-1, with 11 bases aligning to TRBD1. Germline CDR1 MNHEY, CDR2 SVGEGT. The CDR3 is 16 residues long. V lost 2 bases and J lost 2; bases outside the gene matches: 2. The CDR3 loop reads CASSYRGQGAYNEQFF. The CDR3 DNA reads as TGTGCCAGCAGTTACCGGGGACAGGGGGCCTACAATGAGCAGTTCTTC.

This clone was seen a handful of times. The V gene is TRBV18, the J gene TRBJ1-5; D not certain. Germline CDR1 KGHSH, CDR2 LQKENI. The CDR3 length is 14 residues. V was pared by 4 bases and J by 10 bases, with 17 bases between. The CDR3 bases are TGTGCCAGCTCACTAAAGACGGAGGTTGGACCCCAGCATTTT. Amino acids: CASSLKTEVGPQHF.

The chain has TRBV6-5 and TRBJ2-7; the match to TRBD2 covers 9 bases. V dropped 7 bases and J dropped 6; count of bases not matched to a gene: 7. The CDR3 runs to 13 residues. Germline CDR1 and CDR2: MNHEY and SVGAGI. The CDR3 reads CASISGSPPEQYV. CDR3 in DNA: TGTGCCAGCATTAGCGGGAGTCCCCCCGAGCAGTACGTC.

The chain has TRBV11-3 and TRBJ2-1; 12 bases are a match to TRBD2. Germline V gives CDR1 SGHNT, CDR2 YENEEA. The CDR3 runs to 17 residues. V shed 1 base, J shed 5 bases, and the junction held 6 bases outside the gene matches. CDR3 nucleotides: TGTGCCAGCAGCTTAGCGTCGGGACTAGCGGGTCACAATGAGCAGTTCTTC. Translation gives CASSLASGLAGHNEQFF.

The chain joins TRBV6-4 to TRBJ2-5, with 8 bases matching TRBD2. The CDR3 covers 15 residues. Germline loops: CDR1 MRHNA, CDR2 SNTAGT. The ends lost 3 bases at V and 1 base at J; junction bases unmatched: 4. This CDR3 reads CASSDLLAAQETQYF. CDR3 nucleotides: TGTGCCAGCAGTGATTTACTAGCGGCCCAAGAGACCCAGTACTTC.

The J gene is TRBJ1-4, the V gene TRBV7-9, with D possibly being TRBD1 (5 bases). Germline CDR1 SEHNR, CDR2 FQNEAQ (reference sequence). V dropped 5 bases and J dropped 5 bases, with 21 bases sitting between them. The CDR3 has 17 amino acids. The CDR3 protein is CASSKTRGGRDNEKLFF. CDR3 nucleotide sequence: TGTGCCAGCAGCAAAACCCGGGGGGGACGGGACAATGAAAAACTGTTTTTT.

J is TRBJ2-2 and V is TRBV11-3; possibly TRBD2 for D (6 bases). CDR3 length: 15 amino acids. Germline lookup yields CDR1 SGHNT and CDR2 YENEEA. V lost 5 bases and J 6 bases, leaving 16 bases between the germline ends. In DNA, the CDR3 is TGTGCCAGCAGCCCCCCCGTCGGGGGTCCCGGGGAGCTGTTTTTT. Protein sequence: CASSPPVGGPGELFF.

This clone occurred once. CDR3 region: CSVALTSKGAIYTDTQYF. The CDR3 DNA is TGCAGCGTCGCCCTTACTAGTAAGGGCGCTATCTACACAGATACGCAGTATTTT. The chain links TRBV29-1 to TRBJ2-3; perhaps TRBD2 as D (5 bases). V was pared by 6 bases and J by 2 bases, with 27 bases between. The CDR3 length is 18 residues. Per germline, CDR1 SQVTM and CDR2 ANQGSEA.

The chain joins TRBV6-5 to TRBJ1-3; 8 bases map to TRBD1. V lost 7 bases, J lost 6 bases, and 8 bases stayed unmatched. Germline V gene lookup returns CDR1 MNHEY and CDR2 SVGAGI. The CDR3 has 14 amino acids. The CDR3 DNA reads TGTGCCAGCAAGCCTGGACAGGGATTAAACACCATATATTTT. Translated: CASKPGQGLNTIYF.

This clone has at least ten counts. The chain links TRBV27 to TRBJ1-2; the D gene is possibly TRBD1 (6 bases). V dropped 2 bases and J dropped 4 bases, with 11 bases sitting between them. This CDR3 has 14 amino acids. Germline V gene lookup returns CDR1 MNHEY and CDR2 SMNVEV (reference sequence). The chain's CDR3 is CASSLTRDIYGYTF. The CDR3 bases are TGTGCCAGCAGTTTAACCCGGGACATCTATGGCTACACCTTC.

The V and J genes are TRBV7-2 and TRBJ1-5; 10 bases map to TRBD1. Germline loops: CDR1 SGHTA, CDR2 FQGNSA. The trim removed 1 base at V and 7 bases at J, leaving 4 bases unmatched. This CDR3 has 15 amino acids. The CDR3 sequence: CASSLVGQGFQPQHF. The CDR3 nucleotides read TGTGCCAGCAGCTTAGTGGGACAGGGGTTCCAGCCCCAGCATTTT. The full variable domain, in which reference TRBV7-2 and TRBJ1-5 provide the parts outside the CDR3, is GAGVSQSPSNKVTEKGKDVELRCDPISGHTALYWYRQSLGQGLEFLIYFQGNSAPDKSGLPSDRFSAERTGGSVSTLTIQRTQQEDSAVYLCASSLVGQGFQPQHFGDGTRLSIL.

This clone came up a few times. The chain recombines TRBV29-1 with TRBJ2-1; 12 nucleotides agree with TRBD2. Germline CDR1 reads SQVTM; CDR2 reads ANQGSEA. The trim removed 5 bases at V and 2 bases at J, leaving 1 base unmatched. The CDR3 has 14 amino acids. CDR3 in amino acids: CSVRLAGAYNEQFF. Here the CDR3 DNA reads TGCAGCGTTCGACTAGCGGGGGCCTACAATGAGCAGTTCTTC.

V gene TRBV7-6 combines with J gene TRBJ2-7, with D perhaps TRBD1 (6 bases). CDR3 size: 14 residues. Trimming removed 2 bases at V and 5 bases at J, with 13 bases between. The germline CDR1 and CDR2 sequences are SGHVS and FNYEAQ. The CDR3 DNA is TGTGCCAGCAGCTTACTGAACAGGGTCGACGAGCAGTACTTC. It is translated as CASSLLNRVDEQYF.

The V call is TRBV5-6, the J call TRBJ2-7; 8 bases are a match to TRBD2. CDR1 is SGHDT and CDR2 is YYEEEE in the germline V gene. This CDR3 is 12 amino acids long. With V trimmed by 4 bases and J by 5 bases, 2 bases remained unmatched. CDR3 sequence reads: CASSPGGDEQYF. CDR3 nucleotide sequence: TGTGCCAGCAGCCCGGGGGGGGACGAGCAGTACTTC.